What follows is one TCR beta chain and its context. Its specific antigen is unknown. No quality values exist for individual bases; no much larger clone is one base distant. These data are taken from a study of Graves' ophthalmopathy and Graves' hyperthyroidism (dated by TCRdb to between 2017 and 2018). Some background on the complete study: A patient counted as having stable hyperthyroidism if there was no progression to ophthalmopathy within 18 months of follow-up. TCR beta repertoire signatures were used to distinguish Graves' ophthalmopathy from Graves' hyperthyroidism and to predict progression to ophthalmopathy. In total, over 130 blood samples were TCR-sequenced: around 42 ophthalmopathy, roughly 77 hyperthyroidism and some 17 hyperthyroidism-to-ophthalmopathy patients. To explore V-J signatures that distinguish ophthalmopathy from hyperthyroidism, a discovery set of 100 patients was enrolled, made up of 40 to 45 with ophthalmopathy and under 65 with stable hyperthyroidism. The independent validation cohort included approximately 19 hyperthyroidism patients plus 17 patients who later progressed from hyperthyroidism to ophthalmopathy. T-cell repertoires of thyroid tissue and blood were compared in several hyperthyroidism patients. Once sampling was done, hyperthyroidism patients were given methimazole at a starting dose of 30 mg daily, while ophthalmopathy patients were given high-dose intravenous methylprednisolone.

For repertoire sequencing, TCR beta CDR3 regions were amplified from RNA transcripts. A first-round RT-PCR used HTBI primers with the Qiagen OneStep RT-PCR kit, followed by a second-round multiplex PCR, size selection and purification. Libraries were sequenced on an Illumina HiSeq2000 using paired-end 100 bp reads. The authors' pipeline ran thus. SOAPnuke was used to process the reads, removing any read that contained adapters or uncalled bases, had a mean Phred below 15, or lacked an exact match to the constant primer or identifier. COPE v1.2.5 was used to merge the high-quality paired reads. Unique nucleotide sequences were defined as clonotypes and aligned to IMGT TRB V, D and J references using MiTCR v1.1. The analysis was limited to V-J combinations with a frequency above 0.0001, which together covered 99.2% of repertoires. For each V-J combination, a TCR clonal expansion and chaos score was defined as the ratio of F50 clonal expansion to chaos observed in the TCRdist matrix. Welch's t-statistics and random forest were used to reduce the features to 10 to 15 V-J combinations, which were then used as input to a naive Bayes classifier. The Morisita-Horn index was used to measure how similar the thyroid and blood repertoires were. Using fastp trimming at Q25 and MiXCR clonotype assembly, TCRdb reanalyzed the public sequencing data and kept in-frame beta chains. Rows with one shared CDR3 protein collapse into an entry with the most common genes and DNA. The V and J calls and clone size come from TCRdb's table, not from the authors' own analysis. Recorded for this sample are a few hundred thousand distinct CDR3 sequences; about two fifths of them occurred a single time. Of the sample, approximately 4.1% falls within the top ten clones.

Hyperthyroidism patients were newly diagnosed, with disease duration under 2 months, and aged 18 to 65 years. Patients were excluded if they had other autoimmune diseases, uncontrolled infections, pregnancy or lactation. Clinical symptoms, serum thyroxine, TRAb, thyroid ultrasound and orbital computed tomography were used for diagnosis. Total RNA was extracted using Trizol reagent, and RNA quality was checked on an Agilent 2100 Bioanalyzer. Study-level results and caveats: In validation, the model predicted ophthalmopathy progression with 70.59% sensitivity and approximately 72% specificity; 12 predicted patients were CT-confirmed with GO in a median of 6.5 months. In cross-validation, the 13-signature model distinguished ophthalmopathy from stable hyperthyroidism with around 90% sensitivity and around 81% specificity, while in the test set the corresponding values were roughly 80% and 75%. No statistical method was used to predetermine the sample size, and group allocation was not hidden from the investigators. Most of the expanded thyroid clonotypes with a frequency above 0.001 were also detected in blood, and it was suggested that the thyroid immune response may be reflected by blood repertoires.

From V the trimming removes 6 bases and from J it removes 3 bases, while the gene matches leave 14 bases of the junction unaccounted for. CDR1 and CDR2 (SGHTA, FQGNSA) derive from the germline V gene. From cysteine to phenylalanine, the CDR3 is 19 amino acids long. The only DNA kept is the CDR3, 57 bases in frame from the first base. The V gene is TRBV7-2 and the J gene is TRBJ2-5, with TRBD2 matching 15 junction bases. Source material: peripheral blood or thyroid tissue (not recorded which). The TCR was taken from an adult man with Graves' hyperthyroidism. The DNA sequence is as follows: TGTGCCAGCAGACGGACTAGCGGGAGGGCCGGTCGTATCGAAGAGACCCAGTACTTC. Translated, it reads CASRRTSGRAGRIEETQYF.